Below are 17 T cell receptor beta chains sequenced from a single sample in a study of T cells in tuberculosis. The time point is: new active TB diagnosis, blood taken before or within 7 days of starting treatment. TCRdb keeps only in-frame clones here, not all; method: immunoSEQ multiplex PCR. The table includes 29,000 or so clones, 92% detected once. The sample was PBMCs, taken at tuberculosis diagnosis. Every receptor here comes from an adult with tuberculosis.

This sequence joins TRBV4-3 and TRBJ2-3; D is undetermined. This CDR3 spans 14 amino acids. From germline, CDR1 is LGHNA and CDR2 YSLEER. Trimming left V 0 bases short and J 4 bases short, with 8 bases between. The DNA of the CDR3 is TGCGCCAGCAGCCAAGATAAACTTGCAGATACGCAGTATTTT. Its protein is CASSQDKLADTQYF.

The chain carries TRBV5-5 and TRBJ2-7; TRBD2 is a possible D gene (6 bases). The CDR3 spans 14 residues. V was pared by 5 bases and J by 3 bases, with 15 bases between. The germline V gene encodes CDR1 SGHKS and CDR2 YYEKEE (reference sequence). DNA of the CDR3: TGTGCCAGCAGGTCCGGGGGATCTATCTACGAGCAGTACTTC. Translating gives CASRSGGSIYEQYF.

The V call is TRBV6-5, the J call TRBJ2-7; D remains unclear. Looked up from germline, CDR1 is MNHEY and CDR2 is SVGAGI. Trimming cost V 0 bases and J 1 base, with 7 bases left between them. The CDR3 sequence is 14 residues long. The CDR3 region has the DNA TGTGCCAGCAGTTACTCGAGCGTTTCCTACGAGCAGTACTTC. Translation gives CASSYSSVSYEQYF.

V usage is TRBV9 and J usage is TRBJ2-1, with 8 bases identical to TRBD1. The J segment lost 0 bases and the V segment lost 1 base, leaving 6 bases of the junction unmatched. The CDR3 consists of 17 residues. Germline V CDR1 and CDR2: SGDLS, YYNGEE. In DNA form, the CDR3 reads TGTGCCAGCAGCGTAACCGGGGACAGGAGCTCCTACAATGAGCAGTTCTTC. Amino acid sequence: CASSVTGDRSSYNEQFF.

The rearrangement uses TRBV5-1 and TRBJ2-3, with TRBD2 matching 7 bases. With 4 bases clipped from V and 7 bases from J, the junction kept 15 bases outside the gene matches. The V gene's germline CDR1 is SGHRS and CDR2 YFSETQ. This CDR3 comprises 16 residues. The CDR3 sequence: CASSDSPAGAGYTQYF. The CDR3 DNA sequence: TGCGCCAGCAGCGACTCACCGGCGGGAGCGGGGTATACGCAGTATTTT. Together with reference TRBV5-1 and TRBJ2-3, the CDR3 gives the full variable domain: KAGVTQTPRYLIKTRGQQVTLSCSPISGHRSVSWYQQTPGQGLQFLFEYFSETQRNKGNFPGRFSGRQFSNSRSEMNVSTLELGDSALYLCASSDSPAGAGYTQYFGPGTRLTVL.

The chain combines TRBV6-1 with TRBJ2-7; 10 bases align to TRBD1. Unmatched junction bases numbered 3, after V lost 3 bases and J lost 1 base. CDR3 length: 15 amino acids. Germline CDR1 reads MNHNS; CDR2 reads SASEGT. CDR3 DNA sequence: TGTGCCAGCAGTGAGGACAGGGGGGCTTCCTACGAGCAGTACTTC. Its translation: CASSEDRGASYEQYF.

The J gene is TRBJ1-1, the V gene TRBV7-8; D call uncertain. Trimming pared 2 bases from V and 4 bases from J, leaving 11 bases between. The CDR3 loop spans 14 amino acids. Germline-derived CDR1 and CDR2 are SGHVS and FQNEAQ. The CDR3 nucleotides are TGTGCCAGCAGCTTATTTGCTCCCGGCACTGAAGCTTTCTTT. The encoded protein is CASSLFAPGTEAFF.

In DNA form, the CDR3 reads TGTGCCAGCAGTGAATCAGCAGGGACAGATGGCTACACCTTC. It codes for CASSESAGTDGYTF. This rearrangement joins TRBV6-4 to TRBJ1-2, with 7 positions matching TRBD1. The CDR3 extends over 14 amino acids. Unmatched junction bases numbered 7, after V lost 3 bases and J lost 6 bases. Germline-derived CDR1 and CDR2 are MRHNA and SNTAGT.

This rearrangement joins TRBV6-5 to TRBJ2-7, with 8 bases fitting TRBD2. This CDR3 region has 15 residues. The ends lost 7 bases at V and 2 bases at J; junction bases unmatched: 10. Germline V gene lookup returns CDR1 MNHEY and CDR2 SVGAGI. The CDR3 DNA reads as TGTGCCAGCACCGAACAATACGGGGGGGCCTACGAGCAGTACTTC. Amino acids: CASTEQYGGAYEQYF.

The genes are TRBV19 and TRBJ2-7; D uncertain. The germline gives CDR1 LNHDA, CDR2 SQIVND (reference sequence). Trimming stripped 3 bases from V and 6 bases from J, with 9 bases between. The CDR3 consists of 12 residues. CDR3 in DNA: TGTGCCAGTAGTATCGGCTCGGGCGAGCAGTACTTC. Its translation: CASSIGSGEQYF.

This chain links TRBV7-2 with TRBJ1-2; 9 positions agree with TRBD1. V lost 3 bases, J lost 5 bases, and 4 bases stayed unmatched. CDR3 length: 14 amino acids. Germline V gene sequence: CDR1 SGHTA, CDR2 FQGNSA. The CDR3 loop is CASSLGQGRYGYTF. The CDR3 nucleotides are TGTGCCAGCAGCTTGGGACAGGGACGGTATGGCTACACCTTC.

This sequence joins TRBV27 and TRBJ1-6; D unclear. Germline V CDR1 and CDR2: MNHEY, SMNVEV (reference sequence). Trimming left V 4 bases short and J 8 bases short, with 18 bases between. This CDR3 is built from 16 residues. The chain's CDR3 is CASSSLEGISHSPLHF. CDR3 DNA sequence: TGTGCCAGCAGTTCACTAGAGGGTATTTCTCATTCACCCCTCCACTTT.

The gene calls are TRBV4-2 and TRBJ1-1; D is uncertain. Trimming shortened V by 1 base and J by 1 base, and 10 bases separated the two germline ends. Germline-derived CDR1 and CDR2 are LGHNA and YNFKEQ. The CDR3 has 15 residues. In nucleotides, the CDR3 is TGTGCCAGCAGCCAAGGTCCTGAGGGGAACACTGAAGCTTTCTTT. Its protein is CASSQGPEGNTEAFF.

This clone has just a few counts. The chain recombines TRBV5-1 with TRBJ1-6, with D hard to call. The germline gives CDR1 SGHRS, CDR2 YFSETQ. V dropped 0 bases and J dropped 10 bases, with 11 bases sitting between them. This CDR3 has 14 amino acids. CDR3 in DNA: TGCGCCAGCAGCTTGGGACGGGAGTACTCACCCCTCCACTTT. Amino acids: CASSLGREYSPLHF.

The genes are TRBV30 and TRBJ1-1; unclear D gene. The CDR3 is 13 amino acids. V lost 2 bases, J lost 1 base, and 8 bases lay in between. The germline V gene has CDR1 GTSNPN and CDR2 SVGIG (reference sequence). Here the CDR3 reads CAWSPQRNTEAFF. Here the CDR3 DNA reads TGTGCCTGGAGTCCACAGAGGAACACTGAAGCTTTCTTT.

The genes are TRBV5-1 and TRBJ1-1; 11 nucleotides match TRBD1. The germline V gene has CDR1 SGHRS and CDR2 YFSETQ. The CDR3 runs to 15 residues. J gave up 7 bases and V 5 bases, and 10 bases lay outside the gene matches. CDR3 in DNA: TGCGCCAGCAGGGCCGGGACAGGGGGTTTTGGTGAAGCTTTCTTT. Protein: CASRAGTGGFGEAFF.

The CDR3 sequence: CASGLVAPGGRNQPQHF. CDR3 bases: TGTGCTAGTGGTTTGGTAGCGCCAGGGGGCCGCAATCAGCCCCAGCATTTT. The rearrangement links TRBV12-5 to TRBJ1-5, with TRBD1 matching over 8 bases. The CDR3 is made up of 17 amino acids. Per germline, CDR1 LGHNT and CDR2 FRNRAP. V shed 0 bases, J shed 2 bases, and the junction held 6 bases outside the gene matches.